The clone carrying this TCR beta chain was observed at least ten times. What it binds is not known. The data were obtained in a study of T-cell reconstitution after alpha-beta-depleted transplantation in children. Notes on the study in general: When one year had passed after transplant, most T-cell counts and diversity came from newly produced T cells. Several hundred expanded graft clones reportedly were the source of alpha-beta T cells about two months after transplant.

A library of TCRbeta sequences, prepared with unique molecular identifiers, was generated. TCRdb itself ran the PCR reads through MiXCR, one entry per CDR3 protein. In the table there are under 300,000 distinct CDR3 sequences, approximately 10% of which are singletons. This CDR3 spans 14 amino acids. V shed 3 bases and J shed 0 bases, with 7 bases lying between them. Germline CDR1 SGHVS, CDR2 FQNEAQ. The starting material was peripheral blood, obtained 180 days after TCRalphabeta/CD19-depleted stem cell transplant. The V gene is TRBV7-8, the J gene TRBJ2-3; D gene unclear. This clonotype was obtained from a male patient aged 2 to 10 who had a stem cell transplant for chronic granulomatous disease, so the T cells may come from the graft donor. CDR3 coding DNA: TGTGCCAGCAGCTTTGATACTAGCACAGATACGCAGTATTTT. Amino acids: CASSFDTSTDTQYF.